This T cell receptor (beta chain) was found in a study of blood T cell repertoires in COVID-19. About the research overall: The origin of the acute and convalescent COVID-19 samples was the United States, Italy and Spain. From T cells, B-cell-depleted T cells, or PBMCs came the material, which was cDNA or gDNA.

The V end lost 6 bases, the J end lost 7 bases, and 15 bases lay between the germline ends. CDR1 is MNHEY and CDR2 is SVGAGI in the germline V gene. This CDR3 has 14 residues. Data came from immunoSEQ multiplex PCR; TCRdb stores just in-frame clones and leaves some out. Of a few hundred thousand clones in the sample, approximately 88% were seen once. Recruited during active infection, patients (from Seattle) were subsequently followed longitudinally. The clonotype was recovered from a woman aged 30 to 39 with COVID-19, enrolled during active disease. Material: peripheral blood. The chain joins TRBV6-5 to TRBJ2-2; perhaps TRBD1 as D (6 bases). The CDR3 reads CASRINRVGGELFF. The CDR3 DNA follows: TGTGCCAGCAGAATTAACAGGGTCGGCGGGGAGCTGTTTTTT.